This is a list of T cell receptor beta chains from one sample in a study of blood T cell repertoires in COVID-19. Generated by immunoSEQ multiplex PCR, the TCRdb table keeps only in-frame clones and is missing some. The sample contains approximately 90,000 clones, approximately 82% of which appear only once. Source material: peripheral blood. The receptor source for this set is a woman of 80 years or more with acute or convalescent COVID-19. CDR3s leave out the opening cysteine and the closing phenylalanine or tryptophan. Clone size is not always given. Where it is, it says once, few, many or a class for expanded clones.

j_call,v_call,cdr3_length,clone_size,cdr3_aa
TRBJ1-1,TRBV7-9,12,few,ASSLRRLDTEAF
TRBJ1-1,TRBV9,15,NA,ASSVGRNRSPRTEAF
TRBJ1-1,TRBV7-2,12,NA,ASSLARTRTEAF
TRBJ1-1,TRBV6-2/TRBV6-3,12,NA,ASSSHSPNTEAF
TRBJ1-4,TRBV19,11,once,ASRGRGSEKLF
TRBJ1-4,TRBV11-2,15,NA,ASSLGWGGRSNEKLF
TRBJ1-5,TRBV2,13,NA,ASSARHHSNQPQH
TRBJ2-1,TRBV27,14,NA,ASRMVRGGFYNEQF
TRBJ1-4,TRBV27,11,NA,ASSLLYNEKLF
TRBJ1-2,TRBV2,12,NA,ASSGDLQGRGYT
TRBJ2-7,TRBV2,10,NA,AAKGGLYEQY